This record concerns one TCR beta chain sequence. Clones were sequenced by immunoSEQ multiplex PCR, and TCRdb holds only the in-frame ones, with some missing. Of 120,000 or so clones in the sample, roughly 85% were seen once. These data belong to a study of blood T cell repertoires in COVID-19. The origin of this receptor is a human donor in a cohort sampled during active COVID-19. Sequencing input: peripheral blood.

This CDR3 is CASTGARDRDSQPQHF. The CDR3 DNA reads as TGTGCCAGCACCGGAGCTCGGGACAGGGACTCTCAGCCCCAGCATTTT. V is TRBV28 and J is TRBJ1-5; TRBD1 agrees at 9 bases. V lost 7 bases to trimming and J lost 6 bases; unmatched junction nucleotides: 13. CDR3 length: 16 amino acids. The germline V gene encodes CDR1 MDHEN and CDR2 SYDVKM.